This T cell receptor (beta chain) derives from a study of OX40 agonist ivuxolimab in advanced cancers. Method: immunoSEQ multiplex PCR; TCRdb's copy keeps in-frame clones and lacks some. Of about 58,000 clones listed, approximately 75% were seen once; the top ten hold 0.75%. Notes on the study in general: At 0.1 to 3.0 mg/kg and by week 6, clonal expansion occurred in CD4+ and CD8+ blood T cells.

The CDR3 extends over 14 amino acids. Germline V gene sequence: CDR1 SGHDT, CDR2 YYEEEE. V was pared by 0 bases and J by 3 bases, with 0 bases of the junction left unmatched. Concerning this clone itself: Antigen: not known.

This chain joins TRBV5-6 and TRBJ2-3; 8 bases are shared with TRBD1. Material: CD4+ or CD8+ T cells sorted from blood, obtained in a trial of the OX40 agonist ivuxolimab. The clonotype was recovered from an adult with an advanced solid tumor such as melanoma, head and neck, liver or kidney cancer. The CDR3 loop is CASSLGTGTDTQYF. DNA of the CDR3: TGTGCCAGCAGCTTGGGGACAGGGACAGATACGCAGTATTTT.